This T cell receptor beta chain stems from a study of blood T cells in healthy people across ages. Whole-study findings and limits: Both naive CD4+ cell counts and diversity were greater in long-lived donors than in aged donors.

This clonotype was seen a few times. The antigen is undetermined. The CDR3 covers 15 residues. V was cut by 1 base and J by 0 bases, with 7 bases left in between. Germline assignment: CDR1 KGHSH and CDR2 LQKENI. For the second PCR, which ran for about 7 to 11 cycles, a sample-barcoded 5' primer and a J-beta primer mix were used. TCRdb used MiXCR to reprocess the 5' RACE reads, holding one entry per CDR3 protein. The sample consists of 600,000 to 1,000,000 distinct CDR3 sequences, 25% of them appearing once. These data also featured in a second study, about T cells of mothers and their children. That work states: In each mother, TCR beta CDR3 reads exceeded 9 million; in each child, they numbered several million.

The chain uses TRBV18 and TRBJ2-4; D is possibly TRBD2 (6 bases). The clonotype originates from a boy aged 10-17 years in good health. Sequenced material: blood. In DNA form, the CDR3 reads TGTGCCAGCTCACCACAGGAGGGAGCCAAAAACATTCAGTACTTC. This sequence encodes CASSPQEGAKNIQYF.